Shown below are 6 T cell receptor beta chains from a single sample sequenced in a study of persistence of HIV-infected CD4 T cells. Their target antigens are unknown. The immunoSEQ assay was version 4, run in survey mode. Libraries were prepared by immunoSEQ multiplex PCR; TCRdb keeps only in-frame clonotypes and omits some of them. The sample has tens of thousands of clones, 80% to 90% seen once; the top ten hold around 3.2%. Cells were stimulated nonspecifically with anti-CD3/anti-CD28 magnetic beads. CD4+ T cells upregulating both CD40 ligand and CD69 were sorted as responding cells. The sequenced sample was CD4+ T cells sorted from PBMCs after approximately 19-hour stimulation, obtained from a patient who received antiretroviral therapy. The receptors stem from an adult woman with HIV who was CMV-seropositive.

J is TRBJ1-1 and V is TRBV2, with D maybe TRBD1 (6 bases). Germline V gene lookup returns CDR1 SNHLY and CDR2 FYNNEI. The CDR3 is 15 amino acids. V was pared by 8 bases and J by 2 bases, with 18 bases between. The CDR3 sequence: CASAGGSLLNTEAFF. CDR3 coding DNA: TGTGCCAGCGCGGGGGGCAGTTTATTAAACACTGAAGCTTTCTTT.

This clone was seen a handful of times. V is TRBV2 and J is TRBJ1-2; TRBD1 might be the D (5 bases). Germline V lookup: CDR1 SNHLY, CDR2 FYNNEI. With 9 bases removed from V and 7 bases from J, the gap between germline ends came to 18 bases. The CDR3 contains 13 residues. CDR3 coding DNA: TGTGCCAGGGGGACGAAGGGAGGCTCTGGCTACACCTTC. Protein sequence: CARGTKGGSGYTF. The full variable domain, rest sourced from reference TRBV2 and TRBJ1-2, is EPEVTQTPSHQVTQMGQEVILRCVPISNHLYFYWYRQILGQKVEFLVSFYNNEISEKSEIFDDQFSVERPDGSNFTLKIRSTKLEDSAMYFCARGTKGGSGYTFGSGTRLTVV.

This chain connects TRBV12-3 or TRBV12-4 to TRBJ2-1; no reliable D call. The CDR3 has 12 amino acids. V was clipped by 2 bases and J by 5 bases, with 4 bases between them. The CDR3 DNA reads as TGTGCCAGCAGTTTATTTGACAATGAGCAGTTCTTC. Protein product: CASSLFDNEQFF.

The V call is TRBV5-6, the J call TRBJ2-1, with 7 bases lining up with TRBD1. Germline lookup yields CDR1 SGHDT and CDR2 YYEEEE. The CDR3 runs 15 residues. Losses at the gene ends were 2 bases for V and 3 bases for J; bases not matched to a gene: 5. The CDR3: CASSFGTAIYNEQFF. CDR3 DNA: TGTGCCAGCAGCTTCGGGACAGCAATCTACAATGAGCAGTTCTTC.

DNA for the CDR3: TGTGCCAGCAGCTTTGGCGGAACGACTAACTATGGCTACACCTTC. It yields the protein CASSFGGTTNYGYTF. The chain recombines TRBV7-3 with TRBJ1-2; D uncertain. Germline CDR1 and CDR2: SGHTA and FQGTGA. The CDR3 runs 15 residues. Deletions cut 3 bases from V and 0 bases from J, with 11 bases between.

The rearrangement links TRBV29-1 to TRBJ2-3; D might be TRBD1 (6 bases). There are 15 residues in the CDR3. V was trimmed by 7 bases and J by 2 bases, leaving 19 bases between them. The V gene's germline CDR1 is SQVTM and CDR2 ANQGSEA. Here the CDR3 DNA reads TGCAGCGGGCTTGGGAAGCAGGGGAACACAGATACGCAGTATTTT. Translating it yields CSGLGKQGNTDTQYF.